Listed here are 14 T cell receptor beta chains from one sample, sequenced in a study of CD8 T cells in ankylosing spondylitis. Via MiXCR, TCRdb re-called the 5' RACE reads, giving one row per CDR3 protein. The table records just under 95,000 distinct CDR3 sequences, 8.8% of them present only once. Sequencing was performed on blood, either unsorted or a sorted T cell fraction (not recorded which). These receptors were collected from a male donor with ankylosing spondylitis or in good health (not recorded which).

There are a few counts of this clonotype. The rearrangement uses TRBV7-3 and TRBJ2-1; TRBD1 agrees at 8 bases. This CDR3 is 19 amino acids long. Trimming removed 0 bases from V and 0 bases from J; junction bases left unmatched: 10. Germline-derived CDR1 and CDR2 are SGHTA and FQGTGA. CDR3 sequence: CASSLTVGTGYGSYNEQFF. The CDR3 DNA reads as TGTGCCAGCAGCTTAACGGTGGGGACAGGCTACGGCTCCTACAATGAGCAGTTCTTC.

In its sample, this clonotype was seen many times. The gene calls are TRBV3-1 and TRBJ2-2, with D possibly matching TRBD2 (6 bases). This CDR3 region has 15 residues. CDR1 and CDR2 from the germline V gene are LGHDT and YNNKEL (reference sequence). V lost 0 bases, J lost 4 bases, and 9 bases lay in between. The CDR3 loop reads CASSQDGTFTGELFF. The CDR3 region has the DNA TGTGCCAGCAGCCAAGATGGGACTTTCACCGGGGAGCTGTTTTTT. The whole variable domain, remainder taken from reference TRBV3-1 and TRBJ2-2, is DTAVSQTPKYLVTQMGNDKSIKCEQNLGHDTMYWYKQDSKKFLKIMFSYNNKELIINETVPNRFSPKSPDKAHLNLHINSLELGDSAVYFCASSQDGTFTGELFFGEGSRLTVL.

CDR3 DNA sequence: TGTGCCAGCAGCTCCTCGAATACGGGTGAGCAGTTCTTC. Amino acids: CASSSSNTGEQFF. J is TRBJ2-1 and V is TRBV7-1; no clear D gene. TRBV7-1 is an ORF; its function is uncertain. V lost 3 bases to trimming and J lost 9 bases, with 12 bases between them. This CDR3 comprises 13 residues.

The genes are TRBV14 and TRBJ1-2, with D possibly TRBD1 on 5 matching bases. The germline V gene has CDR1 SGHDN and CDR2 FVKESK. This CDR3 spans 17 amino acids. V lost 1 base, J lost 4 bases, and 19 bases lay in between. In nucleotides, the CDR3 is TGTGCCAGCAGCCAAGGCCCCATCGACAGCCTGCTCTATGGCTACACCTTC. Its translation is CASSQGPIDSLLYGYTF.

In this sample, this clonotype turned up many times. V usage is TRBV5-1 and J usage is TRBJ1-1; D is ambiguous. Germline CDR1 SGHRS, CDR2 YFSETQ. V shed 4 bases and J shed 2 bases, with 15 bases lying between them. This CDR3 has 15 residues. The CDR3 spells CASSPLPGRNTEAFF. CDR3 nucleotides: TGCGCCAGCAGCCCCCTACCGGGTAGAAACACTGAAGCTTTCTTT.

V usage is TRBV29-1 and J usage is TRBJ2-2; 9 bases map to TRBD1. The CDR3 loop spans 14 amino acids. CDR1 is SQVTM and CDR2 is ANQGSEA in the germline V gene. Trimming at V came to 7 bases and at J to 1 base, leaving 4 bases not matched to a gene. In DNA form, the CDR3 reads TGCAGCGCAGGGACAGGGTGGAACACCGGGGAGCTGTTTTTT. It yields the protein CSAGTGWNTGELFF.

This clonotype was seen only a few times. The chain combines TRBV24-1 with TRBJ2-1; 12 nucleotides line up with TRBD1. V was pared by 6 bases and J by 8 bases, with 7 bases of the junction left unmatched. The CDR3 is 15 amino acids. The germline V gene has CDR1 KGHDR and CDR2 SFDVKD. The CDR3 here is CATSHRDRGLDEQFF. In DNA form, the CDR3 reads TGTGCCACCAGTCACCGGGACAGGGGGCTCGATGAGCAGTTCTTC.

This clonotype has at least ten counts. The gene calls are TRBV29-1 and TRBJ1-1; tentatively, D is TRBD1 (6 bases). CDR3 length: 15 amino acids. Between the trimmed V and J ends, which lost 3 bases and 4 bases, there was a span of 18 bases. Per the germline V gene, CDR1 is SQVTM and CDR2 is ANQGSEA. This chain's CDR3 is CSVEPRGGRGTEAFF. DNA for the CDR3: TGCAGCGTTGAGCCCCGAGGGGGGAGAGGCACTGAAGCTTTCTTT. The whole variable domain, remainder taken from reference TRBV29-1 and TRBJ1-1, is SAVISQKPSRDICQRGTSLTIQCQVDSQVTMMFWYRQQPGQSLTLIATANQGSEATYESGFVIDKFPISRPNLTFSTLTVSNMSPEDSSIYLCSVEPRGGRGTEAFFGQGTRLTVV.

The J gene is TRBJ2-1, the V gene TRBV5-4; 9 nucleotides line up with TRBD2. CDR1 is SGHNT and CDR2 is YYREEE in the germline V gene (reference sequence). The CDR3 spans 16 residues. Losses at the gene ends were 0 bases for V and 7 bases for J; bases not matched to a gene: 8. This chain's CDR3 is CASSLGGAGGHNEQFF. The CDR3 DNA follows: TGTGCCAGCAGCTTGGGAGGGGCGGGGGGGCATAATGAGCAGTTCTTC. The full variable domain, rest sourced from reference TRBV5-4 and TRBJ2-1, is ETGVTQSPTHLIKTRGQQVTLRCSSQSGHNTVSWYQQALGQGPQFIFQYYREEENGRGNFPPRFSGLQFPNYSSELNVNALELDDSALYLCASSLGGAGGHNEQFFGPGTRLTVL.

This clonotype occurred many times. This chain uses TRBV28 with TRBJ2-7; 8 nucleotides match TRBD1. The trim removed 4 bases at V and 3 bases at J, leaving 8 bases unmatched. CDR1 and CDR2 (germline): MDHEN, SYDVKM. CDR3 size: 15 residues. The CDR3 nucleotides read TGTGCCAGCAGTTCTCAGGGGGCGTCGAACTACGAGCAGTACTTC. Its translation: CASSSQGASNYEQYF. Supplemented by reference TRBV28 and TRBJ2-7, the full variable domain reads DVKVTQSSRYLVKRTGEKVFLECVQDMDHENMFWYRQDPGLGLRLIYFSYDVKMKEKGDIPEGYSVSREKKERFSLILESASTNQTSMYLCASSSQGASNYEQYFGPGTRLTVT.

A few counts support this clonotype. In nucleotides, the CDR3 is TGTGCCAGCAGCTTATTAGGACAGGGGCGAGGCGGGGAGCTGTTTTTT. This sequence encodes CASSLLGQGRGGELFF. V usage is TRBV7-3 and J usage is TRBJ2-2, with 9 bases identical to TRBD1. Germline V gene lookup returns CDR1 SGHTA and CDR2 FQGTGA. The V and J ends lost 2 bases and 7 bases, in that order; junction bases with no gene match: 8. The CDR3 spans 16 residues.

In its sample, this clonotype was seen many times. The rearrangement joins TRBV5-1 to TRBJ1-5; no clear D. Trimming took 6 bases from V and 0 from J, leaving 13 bases between them. CDR1 SGHRS and CDR2 YFSETQ come from the germline V gene. The CDR3 is made up of 15 amino acids. DNA of the CDR3: TGCGCCAGCAATCCGGGTCCTTATAGCAATCAGCCCCAGCATTTT. Protein: CASNPGPYSNQPQHF.

To note about this clonotype: This may come from a read error, since a much larger clone is one base off. V and J are TRBV23-1 and TRBJ2-5; D is uncertain. TRBV23-1 is known as an ORF, though its function is uncertain. The CDR3 length is 14 residues. V was shortened by 7 bases and J by 0 bases, with 12 bases between the two germline ends. DNA of the CDR3: TGCGCCAGCACCGGCAGGTACAACCAAGAGACCCAGTACTTC. It specifies CASTGRYNQETQYF.

At least ten counts were recorded for this clonotype. This rearrangement joins TRBV20-1 to TRBJ2-7; 10 bases match TRBD1. There are 14 residues in the CDR3. The V and J ends lost 2 bases and 4 bases, in that order; junction bases with no gene match: 5. CDR1 and CDR2 (germline): DFQATT, SNEGSKA (reference sequence). The CDR3 DNA follows: TGCAGTGCTAGATTGGGACAGGGGATTTACGAGCAGTACTTC. It is translated as CSARLGQGIYEQYF.